The 25 T cell receptor beta chains presented below share a single source sample, sequenced in a study of read filtering for tumor transcriptome and immune sequencing. Molecular barcoded adaptors covering alpha/delta and beta/gamma chains were used on 400 to 450 ng RNA. TCRdb ran MiXCR on the reads and lists one entry per CDR3 protein. The data hold more than 30,000 distinct CDR3 sequences, with 12% to 15% observed a single time. Specimen: a population of CD138-negative cells sorted from bone marrow. These receptors originate from a donor aged 40 or older with multiple myeloma.

This clonotype was picked up many times. The rearrangement uses TRBV5-1 and TRBJ2-1; 12 bases align to TRBD2. There are 15 residues in the CDR3. From germline, CDR1 is SGHRS and CDR2 YFSETQ. V lost 4 bases, J lost 3 bases, and 2 bases stayed unmatched. In DNA form, the CDR3 reads TGCGCCAGCAGCCCGGGACTAGCGGGCTACAATGAGCAGTTCTTC. This encodes CASSPGLAGYNEQFF.

This chain links TRBV6-5 with TRBJ2-1; the match to TRBD2 covers 16 bases. The V segment lost 2 bases and the J segment 4 bases; nucleotides outside the gene matches: 8. The germline CDR1 and CDR2 sequences are MNHEY and SVGAGI. The CDR3 loop spans 19 amino acids. The chain's CDR3 is CASSYLGLAGGGRYNEQFF. CDR3 nucleotide sequence: TGTGCCAGCAGTTACCTGGGACTAGCGGGGGGGGGTCGATACAATGAGCAGTTCTTC.

This clonotype was observed many times. V usage is TRBV28 and J usage is TRBJ1-6; no reliable D call. The CDR3 contains 13 residues. The ends were cut back, 2 bases at V and 7 bases at J, with 6 bases in the middle. Germline V gene sequence: CDR1 MDHEN, CDR2 SYDVKM. In DNA, the CDR3 is TGTGCCAGCAGTTTAGATCGGAATTCACCCCTCCACTTT. This sequence encodes CASSLDRNSPLHF.

This clonotype has ten or more counts. The J gene is TRBJ1-5, the V gene TRBV6-5; 9 bases line up with TRBD1. The J segment lost 9 bases and the V segment lost 0 bases, leaving 6 bases of the junction unmatched. The CDR3 contains 15 residues. Germline CDR1 is MNHEY and CDR2 is SVGAGI. The CDR3 loop is CASSYSGTGTMPQHF. In nucleotides, the CDR3 is TGTGCCAGCAGTTACTCGGGGACAGGGACAATGCCCCAGCATTTT.

This clonotype was seen repeatedly, ten times or more. V gene TRBV2 combines with J gene TRBJ1-1; weak D call: TRBD1 (5 bases). The germline V gene encodes CDR1 SNHLY and CDR2 FYNNEI. Trimming took off 6 bases at V and 5 bases at J, with 13 bases between the two ends. This CDR3 contains 13 residues. The CDR3 loop is CASRGDGGTEAFF. The CDR3 region has the DNA TGTGCCAGCAGGGGCGACGGGGGGACTGAAGCTTTCTTT.

This clonotype was found many times. The chain recombines TRBV7-9 with TRBJ2-3, with 8 bases fitting TRBD2. Germline V gene sequence: CDR1 SEHNR, CDR2 FQNEAQ (reference sequence). V dropped 4 bases and J dropped 4; count of bases not matched to a gene: 10. CDR3 length: 16 amino acids. The CDR3 DNA follows: TGTGCCAGCAGCTCCTCCGGGACTAGACTCGCAGATACGCAGTATTTT. Protein: CASSSSGTRLADTQYF.

This clonotype was counted at least ten times. V is TRBV10-2 and J is TRBJ2-3, with TRBD2 identical over 13 bases. Germline loops: CDR1 WSHSY, CDR2 SAAADI. The trim removed 8 bases at V and 6 bases at J, leaving 5 bases unmatched. The CDR3 loop spans 14 amino acids. The CDR3 coding sequence is TGCGCCAGCGGACTAGCGGGAGCAGGGGATACGCAGTATTTT. Its protein product is CASGLAGAGDTQYF.

About this clonotype itself: This is likely a read error, given that the CDR3 carries no conserved phenylalanine or tryptophan at its end. The chain carries TRBV5-6 and TRBJ2-3; D is possibly TRBD2 (5 bases). V gave up 3 bases and J gave up 2 bases, with 16 bases separating them. The CDR3 is made up of 16 amino acids. Per the germline V gene, CDR1 is SGHDT and CDR2 is YYEEEE. The CDR3, as DNA: TGTGCCAGCAGCTCAGATAGGACTCGATCCACAGATACGCAGTATTCT. This codes for CASSSDRTRSTDTQYS.

Many counts were recorded for this clonotype. The rearrangement uses TRBV6-5 and TRBJ1-5; no clear D. Trimming removed 9 bases from V and 0 bases from J, with 12 bases in between. This CDR3 region has 14 residues. CDR1 is MNHEY and CDR2 is SVGAGI in the germline V gene. In nucleotides, the CDR3 is TGTGCCAGGCAGTTGCAGGTTAGCAATCAGCCCCAGCATTTT. Protein sequence: CARQLQVSNQPQHF.

This clonotype was observed many times. The V call is TRBV4-1, the J call TRBJ2-2; TRBD2 matches 7 bases. The J segment lost 5 bases and the V segment lost 1 base, leaving 1 base of the junction unmatched. CDR1 and CDR2 from the germline V gene are MGHRA and YSYEKL. The CDR3 runs to 14 residues. This chain's CDR3 is CASSQGRETGELFF. The CDR3 nucleotides read TGCGCCAGCAGCCAAGGGCGGGAGACCGGGGAGCTGTTTTTT.

This clonotype has at least ten counts. V gene TRBV7-9 combines with J gene TRBJ1-1; no reliable D call. Germline CDR1 reads SEHNR; CDR2 reads FQNEAQ (reference sequence). The CDR3 length is 14 residues. Trimming left V 5 bases short and J 8 bases short, with 18 bases between. The CDR3 DNA follows: TGTGCCAGCAGCCTAGGAGGACGGATCCGGGAAGCTTTCTTT. The encoded protein is CASSLGGRIREAFF.

V and J are TRBV28 and TRBJ2-7; TRBD2 matches 9 bases. CDR3 length equals 15 residues. CDR1 and CDR2 from the germline V gene are MDHEN and SYDVKM. After removal of 5 bases from V and 7 bases from J, the junction contained 12 bases not matched to a gene. This CDR3 reads CASSPGAAGGREQYF. CDR3 nucleotide sequence: TGTGCCAGCAGTCCAGGAGCAGCGGGAGGACGGGAGCAGTACTTC.

This clonotype is labeled as medium-sized (0.01 to 0.1%). The chain recombines TRBV21-1 with TRBJ2-1; the tabulated D call, TRBD2, remains unverified against the DNA. TRBV21-1 is a pseudogene segment. This CDR3 spans 15 amino acids. CDR3 region: CASSTYKLGYNEQFF. The CDR3 nucleotides read TGTGCCAGCAGCACCTATAAGCTAGGCTACAATGAGCAGTTCTTC.

This clonotype was counted ten times or more. The chain uses TRBV20-1 and TRBJ2-1; the match to TRBD2 covers 11 bases. The J segment lost 3 bases and the V segment lost 3 bases, leaving 10 bases of the junction unmatched. Per germline, CDR1 DFQATT and CDR2 SNEGSKA (reference sequence). There are 17 residues in the CDR3. In nucleotides, the CDR3 is TGCAGTGCTAGGGGACTAGCGGCAAACCCCCACTACAATGAGCAGTTCTTC. It translates to CSARGLAANPHYNEQFF.

This clonotype was seen many times. The chain combines TRBV7-2 with TRBJ2-3; D is unresolved. The CDR3 covers 16 residues. From germline, CDR1 is SGHTA and CDR2 FQGNSA. V shed 2 bases and J shed 3 bases, with 15 bases lying between them. CDR3 nucleotides: TGTGCCAGCAGCTTAACGGGCCTCCGAAAAACAGATACGCAGTATTTT. Its translation is CASSLTGLRKTDTQYF.

In its sample, this clonotype was seen many times. The CDR3 bases are TGTGCCAGCAGCGTAGACAGGGGGCTGGTTCAGCCCCAGCATTTT. This encodes CASSVDRGLVQPQHF. The chain joins TRBV6-1 to TRBJ1-5; 10 nucleotides line up with TRBD1. CDR1 is MNHNS and CDR2 is SASEGT in the germline V gene. The V gene end was trimmed by 6 bases and the J gene end by 6 bases; junction bases not matched to a gene: 8. The CDR3 is 15 amino acids.

This clonotype appeared many times. The chain couples TRBV19 to TRBJ1-5; D ambiguous. CDR1 LNHDA and CDR2 SQIVND come from the germline V gene (reference sequence). CDR3 length equals 15 residues. The V end was cut by 3 bases, the J end by 5 bases, with 14 bases between. The CDR3 bases are TGTGCCAGTAGTATCCCCGCCCTCTGGGATCAGCCCCAGCATTTT. This translates into CASSIPALWDQPQHF.

This clonotype was counted between two and nine times. The chain employs TRBV7-8 and TRBJ2-1; TRBD2 agrees at 13 bases. Germline assignment: CDR1 SGHVS and CDR2 FQNEAQ. V lost 6 bases, J lost 9 bases, and 8 bases stayed unmatched. The CDR3 has 15 residues. CDR3 nucleotides: TGTGCCAGCAGGTCTACCGGGACTAGCGGGGCTGAGCAGTTCTTC. Translation: CASRSTGTSGAEQFF.

The chain joins TRBV3-1 to TRBJ2-3; the D is unclear. Germline CDR1 LGHDT, CDR2 YNNKEL (reference sequence). There are 14 residues in the CDR3. The V and J ends lost 0 bases and 1 base respectively, with 5 bases between them. The CDR3 region has the DNA TGTGCCAGCAGCCAAGATCGTGGCACAGATACGCAGTATTTT. Its protein product is CASSQDRGTDTQYF.

Note on this clonotype: One end of the junction does not line up with germline, which may come from a read error. This chain links TRBV4-1 with TRBJ2-1; D gene ambiguous. There are 14 residues in the CDR3. From germline, CDR1 is MGHRA and CDR2 YSYEKL. The CDR3 is CASCQEGIINEQFF. The DNA of the CDR3 is TGCGCCAGCTGCCAAGAAGGTATAATCAATGAGCAGTTCTTC.

In its sample, this clonotype was seen many times. The V call is TRBV20-1, the J call TRBJ1-5, with D maybe TRBD1 (6 bases). V was cut by 7 bases and J by 4 bases, with 20 bases left in between. The germline gives CDR1 DFQATT, CDR2 SNEGSKA (reference sequence). There are 15 residues in the CDR3. The CDR3: CSVQGGLGGNQPQHF. The CDR3 DNA reads as TGCAGTGTCCAAGGGGGTTTGGGGGGGAATCAGCCCCAGCATTTT.

Turning to this clonotype: A much more abundant neighbour one base away suggests this may be a read error. The V call is TRBV6-6, the J call TRBJ2-1, with no clear D. The germline CDR1 and CDR2 sequences are MNHNY and SVGAGI (reference sequence). There are 11 residues in the CDR3. CDR3 coding DNA: TGTGCCAGCAGTTACTCTAATGGGCAGTTCTTC. Protein: CASSYSNGQFF.

A remark on this clonotype: This sequence may be a read error, since a much larger clone differs from it by one base. The chain joins TRBV19 to TRBJ2-2, with D maybe TRBD2 (6 bases). CDR3 length: 14 residues. Germline V gene lookup returns CDR1 LNHDA and CDR2 SQIVND (reference sequence). Here the CDR3 DNA reads TGTGCCAGTAGGTTCGGCGGGAACACCAGGGAGCTGTTTTTT. It specifies CASRFGGNTRELFF.

This chain uses TRBV11-1 with TRBJ2-1; 9 positions match TRBD2. CDR1 is SGHAT and CDR2 is FQDESV in the germline V gene (reference sequence). The CDR3 extends over 15 amino acids. Trimming at V came to 5 bases and at J to 10 bases, leaving 12 bases not matched to a gene. This chain's CDR3 is CASSLLTSGAVEQFF. CDR3 nucleotide sequence: TGTGCCAGCAGCCTCCTGACTAGCGGAGCGGTGGAGCAGTTCTTC.

This clonotype was recorded at least ten times. The chain combines TRBV14 with TRBJ1-5; no reliable D call. Deletions cut 3 bases from V and 4 bases from J, with 7 bases between. The CDR3 consists of 13 residues. Germline CDR1 and CDR2: SGHDN and FVKESK. CDR3 sequence: CASSQGFNQPQHF. The DNA of the CDR3 is TGTGCCAGCAGCCAGGGGTTTAATCAGCCCCAGCATTTT. Looking up the rest from reference TRBV14 and TRBJ1-5 gives the full variable domain: EAGVTQFPSHSVIEKGQTVTLRCDPISGHDNLYWYRRVMGKEIKFLLHFVKESKQDESGMPNNRFLAERTGGTYSTLKVQPAELEDSGVYFCASSQGFNQPQHFGDGTRLSIL.